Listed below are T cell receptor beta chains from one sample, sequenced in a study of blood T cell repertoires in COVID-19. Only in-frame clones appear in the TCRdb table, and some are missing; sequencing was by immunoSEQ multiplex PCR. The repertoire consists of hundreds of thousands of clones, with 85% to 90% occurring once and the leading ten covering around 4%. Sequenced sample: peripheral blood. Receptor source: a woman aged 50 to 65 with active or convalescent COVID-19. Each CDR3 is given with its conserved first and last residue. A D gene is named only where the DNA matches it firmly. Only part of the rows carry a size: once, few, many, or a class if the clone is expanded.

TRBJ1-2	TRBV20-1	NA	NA	CSLRANYGYTF
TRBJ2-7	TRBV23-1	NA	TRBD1	CASSQSSTGGYEQYF
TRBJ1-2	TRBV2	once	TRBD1	CASQATGGLSRGYTF
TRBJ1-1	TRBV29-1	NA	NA	CSVNSYTEAFF
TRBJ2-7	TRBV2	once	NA	CASSAQGRAYEQYF
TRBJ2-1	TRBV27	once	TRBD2	CASSLFASGVSYNEQFF
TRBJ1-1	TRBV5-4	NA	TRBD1	CASSLGGTGGKSEAFF
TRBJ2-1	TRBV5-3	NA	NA	CARSLMGLRPYNEQFF
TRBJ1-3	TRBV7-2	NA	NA	CASSLVRQVWGSGNTIYF
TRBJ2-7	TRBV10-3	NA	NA	CAIQGTSGYEQYF
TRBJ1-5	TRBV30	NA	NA	CAWSPWGELYQPQHF
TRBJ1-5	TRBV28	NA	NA	CASSLRSTGRGNQPQHF
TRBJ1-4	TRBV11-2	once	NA	CASSLSSISRVPANEKLFF
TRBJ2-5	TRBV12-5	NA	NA	CASGLFPRSGMRTETQYF
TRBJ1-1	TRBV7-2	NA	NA	CASSLGRVETEAFF
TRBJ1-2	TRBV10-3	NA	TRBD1	CAISTGGDRAGGYTF
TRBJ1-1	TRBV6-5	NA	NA	CASRGDTKNTEAFF
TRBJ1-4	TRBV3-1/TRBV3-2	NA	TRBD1	CARSSPGTGGEGGTNEKLFF
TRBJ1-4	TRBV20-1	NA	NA	CSAWTGEKLFF
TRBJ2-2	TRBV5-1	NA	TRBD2	CASSLAGGQNTGELFF
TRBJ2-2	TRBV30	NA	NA	CAWSSGGSNTGELFF
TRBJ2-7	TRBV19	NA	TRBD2	CASRGGRHGEQYF
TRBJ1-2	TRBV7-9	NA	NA	CASSSSRSDYGYTF
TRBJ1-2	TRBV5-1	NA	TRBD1	CASSLEDRVGYTF